This T cell receptor (beta chain) was identified in a study of blood T cell repertoires in COVID-19. Study details: There were acute and convalescent COVID-19 samples, and they came from the United States, Italy and Spain.

With V trimmed by 0 bases and J by 10 bases, 5 bases remained unmatched. Germline V CDR1 and CDR2: SGHVS, FQNEAQ. The CDR3 totals 13 residues. Participant ages covered roughly 18 to 89 years across about 22 US areas. Researchers sorted participants into cohorts using their self-reported clinical history. In the source study's methods: Estimated nucleated cell counts came from reference gene primer amplification. The repertoire was sequenced with immunoSEQ multiplex PCR; TCRdb's copy has only in-frame clones and lacks some. D and trimming come from the DNA, and the V and J calls and clone size come from that table. The table includes about 200,000 clones, less than 90% detected once.

Sample: PBMCs or T cells enriched from blood (not recorded which). The sequence came from a woman aged 25 to 39 who had been exposed to COVID-19. This chain links TRBV7-8 with TRBJ1-2, with 7 bases identical to TRBD1. DNA for the CDR3: TGTGCCAGCAGCTTAGCGGGGACAGTGGTCTACACCTTC. Translating gives CASSLAGTVVYTF.